These 8 T cell receptor beta chains came from one sample sequenced in a study of blood T cell repertoires in COVID-19. Here immunoSEQ multiplex PCR was the method, and the copy in TCRdb shows in-frame clones only, minus some. This sample carries about 250,000 clones, roughly 80% of them seen once, and the ten largest clones take 3.4%. Sequenced input: PBMCs or T cells enriched from blood (not recorded which). The source is a man aged 50 to 60 who had recovered from COVID-19.

The J gene is TRBJ2-7, the V gene TRBV19; the D gene is possibly TRBD2 (6 bases). The CDR3 extends over 15 amino acids. Germline lookup yields CDR1 LNHDA and CDR2 SQIVND (reference sequence). Trimming took 3 bases from V and 3 from J, leaving 15 bases between them. DNA for the CDR3: TGTGCCAGTAGTATTGGGCGCGGGATATACTACGAGCAGTACTTC. It specifies CASSIGRGIYYEQYF. Full variable domain (missing parts from reference TRBV19 and TRBJ2-7): DGGITQSPKYLFRKEGQNVTLSCEQNLNHDAMYWYRQDPGQGLRLIYYSQIVNDFQKGDIAEGYSVSREKKESFPLTVTSAQKNPTAFYLCASSIGRGIYYEQYFGPGTRLTVT.

V gene TRBV23-1 combines with J gene TRBJ2-3, with D tentatively TRBD2 (6 bases). TRBV23-1 is an ORF, and what it does is uncertain. Trimming pared 3 bases from V and 7 bases from J, leaving 17 bases between. CDR3 size: 15 residues. The CDR3 protein is CASSQSSDMGNTQYF. The CDR3 DNA reads as TGCGCCAGCAGTCAGTCTAGCGACATGGGGAATACGCAGTATTTT.

This chain connects TRBV6-5 to TRBJ1-5, with D unresolved. The CDR3 sequence is 15 residues long. From germline, CDR1 is MNHEY and CDR2 SVGAGI. V was pared by 3 bases and J by 2 bases, with 11 bases between. The CDR3 coding sequence is TGTGCCAGCAGTTATGGAGGGATGGGCAATCAGCCCCAGCATTTT. It yields the protein CASSYGGMGNQPQHF.

Concerning this clone: The sample holds other DNA sequences that translate to the same CDR3. The chain couples TRBV12-3 or TRBV12-4 to TRBJ2-3, with TRBD2 as a possible D gene (5 bases). Trimming pared 5 bases from V and 1 base from J, leaving 7 bases between. This CDR3 is 13 amino acids long. CDR3 loop: CASSLSGTDTQYF. For the CDR3, the DNA is TGTGCCAGCAGTCTTAGCGGCACAGATACGCAGTATTTT.

V usage is TRBV24-1 and J usage is TRBJ2-1; 8 bases map to TRBD1. Per germline, CDR1 KGHDR and CDR2 SFDVKD. The CDR3 loop spans 15 amino acids. Trimming cost V 3 bases and J 3 bases; bases outside gene matches: 3. CDR3 nucleotides: TGTGCCACCAGTGATCCGGGACAGGACTACAATGAGCAGTTCTTC. This encodes CATSDPGQDYNEQFF.

J is TRBJ1-4 and V is TRBV19; 8 nucleotides agree with TRBD1. The germline V gene has CDR1 LNHDA and CDR2 SQIVND (reference sequence). There are 17 residues in the CDR3. V trimming: 4 bases; J trimming: 0 bases; junction bases outside the gene matches: 7. CDR3 in amino acids: CASSTRQGLATNEKLFF. Written as DNA, the CDR3 is TGTGCCAGTAGTACCCGACAGGGGTTGGCAACTAATGAAAAACTGTTTTTT.

The V gene is TRBV2, the J gene TRBJ1-1; 8 positions match TRBD1. In germline, CDR1 is SNHLY, CDR2 FYNNEI. V dropped 2 bases and J dropped 4; count of bases not matched to a gene: 3. CDR3 length: 14 residues. CDR3 bases: TGTGCCAGCAGTGAAAACAGGGGGGGCACTGAAGCTTTCTTT. It is translated as CASSENRGGTEAFF.

V usage is TRBV11-1 and J usage is TRBJ2-5; maybe TRBD2 (6 bases). Germline CDR1 is SGHAT and CDR2 is FQDESV (reference sequence). The CDR3 totals 14 residues. V was shortened by 1 base and J by 1 base, with 7 bases between the two germline ends. This chain's CDR3 is CASSLGRGQETQYF. The CDR3 coding sequence is TGTGCCAGCAGCTTAGGGAGGGGCCAAGAGACCCAGTACTTC.